Following are 17 T cell receptor beta chains from one sample sequenced in a study of PD-1 blockade in classical Hodgkin lymphoma. Profiled with immunoSEQ multiplex PCR; TCRdb holds only in-frame clones, not every one. The repertoire holds about 8,200 clones, around 84% seen once, with 22% in the top ten. Each patient experienced a relapse that followed autologous stem cell transplantation, and brentuximab vedotin exposure varied. The study isolated CD8+ T cells from thawed PBMCs by magnetic negative selection. The specimen comprised CD8+ T cells from blood, sampled at baseline. These TCRs come from a human donor with classical Hodgkin lymphoma.

The V call is TRBV10-2, the J call TRBJ2-7; 8 bases agree with TRBD2. The CDR3 is 14 residues long. The ends lost 8 bases at V and 0 bases at J; junction bases unmatched: 6. Germline values: CDR1 WSHSY, CDR2 SAAADI. CDR3 loop: CASGEREYSYEQYF. In DNA, the CDR3 is TGCGCCAGCGGGGAGCGGGAGTACTCCTACGAGCAGTACTTC.

This chain joins TRBV28 and TRBJ2-5, with 10 bases lining up with TRBD2. This CDR3 is 14 amino acids long. CDR1 is MDHEN, CDR2 SYDVKM, per germline. V gave up 5 bases and J gave up 5 bases; unmatched junction bases: 5. The CDR3 spells CASSKPGLAETQYF. In DNA, the CDR3 is TGTGCCAGCAGTAAGCCGGGACTAGCGGAGACCCAGTACTTC.

The V call is TRBV10-2, the J call TRBJ2-7, with D possibly being TRBD1 (6 bases). V shed 7 bases and J shed 0 bases, with 13 bases lying between them. Per the germline V gene, CDR1 is WSHSY and CDR2 is SAAADI. The CDR3 has 14 amino acids. CDR3 sequence reads: CASTQTGNSYEQYF. The CDR3, as DNA: TGCGCCAGCACCCAGACAGGAAACTCCTACGAGCAGTACTTC.

This rearrangement joins TRBV6-5 to TRBJ2-3; unclear D gene. The CDR3 runs 14 residues. Trimming cost V 4 bases and J 4 bases, with 12 bases left between them. Germline loops: CDR1 MNHEY, CDR2 SVGAGI. DNA for the CDR3: TGTGCCAGCAGTTCGTGGGATCGGTCAGATACGCAGTATTTT. Translation gives CASSSWDRSDTQYF.

The chain joins TRBV28 to TRBJ1-1, with a tentative D call TRBD1 (5 bases). The length of the CDR3 is 15 residues. Trimming pared 5 bases from V and 5 bases from J, leaving 18 bases between. Germline CDR1 MDHEN, CDR2 SYDVKM. The chain's CDR3 is CASSPRDSLGTEAFF. For the CDR3, the DNA is TGTGCCAGCAGTCCTCGGGACTCACTGGGGACTGAAGCTTTCTTT.

V usage is TRBV6-1 and J usage is TRBJ2-5; no clear D. TRBJ2-7 explains the end of the DNA better; the J call may be wrong. Per the germline V gene, CDR1 is MNHNS and CDR2 is SASEGT. CDR3 length equals 14 residues. CDR3 residues: CASSEANLGNEQYF. The DNA of the CDR3 is TGTGCCAGCAGTGAAGCGAATCTAGGGAACGAGCAGTACTTC.

The chain has TRBV6-6 and TRBJ1-5, with D unclear. Deletions cut 0 bases from V and 0 bases from J, with 9 bases between. This CDR3 has 16 residues. Germline lookup yields CDR1 MNHNY and CDR2 SVGAGI (reference sequence). The DNA of the CDR3 is TGTGCCAGCAGTTACTCAACGGATCATAGCAATCAGCCCCAGCATTTT. It yields the protein CASSYSTDHSNQPQHF.

This clone was seen just once. The chain is built from TRBV28 and TRBJ1-5; D not certain. The ends were cut back, 3 bases at V and 6 bases at J, with 3 bases in the middle. This CDR3 comprises 11 residues. Germline assignment: CDR1 MDHEN and CDR2 SYDVKM. This CDR3 is CASSLSQPQHF. The DNA for the CDR3 is TGTGCCAGCAGTTTGAGTCAGCCCCAGCATTTT.

The gene calls are TRBV4-2 and TRBJ1-1; no firm D call. The CDR3 sequence is 14 residues long. The V end was cut by 5 bases, the J end by 7 bases, with 17 bases between. Germline CDR1 reads LGHNA; CDR2 reads YNFKEQ. In nucleotides, the CDR3 is TGTGCCAGCAGCATAGCCGGGCCCGAGGATGAAGCTTTCTTT. Its translation: CASSIAGPEDEAFF.

In DNA, the CDR3 is TGTGCCAGCAGCTTAGCGGGCGGCTCCTACGAGCAGTACTTC. Protein product: CASSLAGGSYEQYF. V gene TRBV7-8 combines with J gene TRBJ2-7; D is unclear. This CDR3 spans 14 amino acids. Germline values: CDR1 SGHVS, CDR2 FQNEAQ. The germline V and J ends were trimmed by 0 bases and 0 bases, with 6 bases remaining between them.

The chain uses TRBV5-5 and TRBJ1-1, with 7 bases aligning to TRBD1. Germline V CDR1 and CDR2: SGHKS, YYEKEE (reference sequence). The CDR3 spans 16 residues. V was clipped by 4 bases and J by 4 bases; unmatched bases: 13. The CDR3: CASSQEGNYRGTEAFF. As DNA, the CDR3 is TGTGCCAGCAGCCAGGAGGGGAACTACAGGGGCACTGAAGCTTTCTTT.

The gene calls are TRBV7-8 and TRBJ1-2; D is ambiguous. The CDR3 runs 13 residues. With 2 bases removed from V and 3 bases from J, the gap between germline ends came to 7 bases. The germline V gene encodes CDR1 SGHVS and CDR2 FQNEAQ. DNA of the CDR3: TGTGCCAGCAGCTTATTCGGTCACTATGGCTACACCTTC. This encodes CASSLFGHYGYTF. The whole variable domain, remainder taken from reference TRBV7-8 and TRBJ1-2, is GAGVSQSPRYKVAKRGQDVALRCDPISGHVSLFWYQQALGQGPEFLTYFQNEAQLDKSGLPSDRFFAERPEGSVSTLKIQRTQQEDSAVYLCASSLFGHYGYTFGSGTRLTVV.

The rearrangement uses TRBV10-2 and TRBJ2-7; perhaps TRBD2 as D (6 bases). The CDR3 spans 14 residues. Germline loops: CDR1 WSHSY, CDR2 SAAADI. V was shortened by 9 bases and J by 4 bases, with 19 bases between the two germline ends. CDR3 sequence: CASRPRGRGYEQYF. The CDR3 DNA reads as TGCGCCAGTCGACCACGGGGACGGGGGTACGAGCAGTACTTC.

The V gene is TRBV15, the J gene TRBJ2-7; possibly TRBD1 for D (6 bases). The CDR3 totals 13 residues. Trimming cost V 10 bases and J 0 bases, with 13 bases left between them. Germline V lookup: CDR1 LNHNV, CDR2 YYDKDF (reference sequence). The CDR3: CAIRDTSSYEQYF. As DNA, the CDR3 is TGTGCCATACGGGACACAAGCTCCTACGAGCAGTACTTC.

This clone was seen just once. The chain is built from TRBV4-2 and TRBJ2-7; TRBD2 aligns across 12 bases. The J segment lost 7 bases and the V segment lost 1 base, leaving 20 bases of the junction unmatched. This CDR3 is 20 amino acids long. The germline V gene has CDR1 LGHNA and CDR2 YNFKEQ. In nucleotides, the CDR3 is TGTGCCAGCAGCCAAGTAACTAGCGGGAGGAGGCTTTTCGCTTCTTGGGAGCAGTACTTC. It codes for CASSQVTSGRRLFASWEQYF.

The chain uses TRBV11-2 and TRBJ2-7; no clear D. The CDR3 loop spans 14 amino acids. V was clipped by 1 base and J by 0 bases, with 7 bases between them. Germline V CDR1 and CDR2: SGHAT, FQNNGV. The DNA for the CDR3 is TGTGCCAGCAGCTTAGGTTCCTCCTCCTACGAGCAGTACTTC. Protein: CASSLGSSSYEQYF.

The J gene is TRBJ2-7, the V gene TRBV27; 9 nucleotides agree with TRBD1. Germline lookup yields CDR1 MNHEY and CDR2 SMNVEV (reference sequence). V shed 7 bases and J 0 bases; nucleotides not matched to a gene: 7. The CDR3 length is 15 residues. CDR3 in DNA: TGTGCCAGCAAACCCGACAGGGGGGACTCCTACGAGCAGTACTTC. Translation gives CASKPDRGDSYEQYF.